These 29 T cell receptor beta chains were sequenced from one sample in a study of regulatory T cells in long-lasting Graves disease. Libraries of TCR beta came from iRepertoire HTBI primers plus Arm-PCR of CDR3 regions. TCRdb reanalysed the multiplex PCR reads using MiXCR and keeps one entry per CDR3 protein. The sample carries about 610,000 distinct CDR3 sequences, roughly 16% recorded once. Time point meaning: newly diagnosed GD, antithyroid drugs for less than 3 months. RNA extracted from PBMCs served as the sequencing template. A further study also used this sample, focusing on T cells in Graves' hyperthyroidism and ophthalmopathy.

This specimen consisted of peripheral blood mononuclear cells (PBMCs), obtained at new diagnosis, from a patient treated with antithyroid drugs. The receptors shown here come from a man aged 18 to 30 with Graves disease.

The chain links TRBV6-5 to TRBJ1-1; 7 bases align to TRBD1. CDR3 length: 14 amino acids. V lost 4 bases, J lost 5 bases, and 7 bases stayed unmatched. Germline values: CDR1 MNHEY, CDR2 SVGAGI. The CDR3 nucleotides read TGTGCCAGCAGTTCCTTCAGGGGGAGAACTGAAGCTTTCTTT. Translation gives CASSSFRGRTEAFF.

This clonotype was recorded at least ten times. The rearrangement links TRBV5-1 to TRBJ2-7; either TRBD1 or TRBD2 may fit D (6 bases each). CDR1 SGHRS and CDR2 YFSETQ come from the germline V gene. Trimming pared 1 base from V and 2 bases from J, leaving 19 bases between. This CDR3 has 17 residues. The CDR3 DNA is TGCGCCAGCAGCTTGTCGGAAAGGGGGGCGCTAACCTACGAGCAGTACTTC. This sequence encodes CASSLSERGALTYEQYF.

On this clonotype: One end of the junction fails to match germline, which may point to a read error. The chain joins TRBV20-1 to TRBJ1-4, with D possibly TRBD1 on 5 matching bases. The CDR3 covers 13 residues. Germline lookup yields CDR1 DFQATT and CDR2 SNEGSKA (reference sequence). CDR3 DNA sequence: TGCAGTGTTTCGGGGGGTCGTAATGGAAAACTGTTTTTT. The encoded protein is CSVSGGRNGKLFF.

This clonotype was detected ten times or more. This rearrangement joins TRBV28 to TRBJ2-5; 7 nucleotides align to TRBD1. There are 14 residues in the CDR3. Germline CDR1 MDHEN, CDR2 SYDVKM. V shed 10 bases and J 4 bases; nucleotides not matched to a gene: 12. CDR3 in amino acids: CATQGGPTLETQYF. Written as DNA, the CDR3 is TGTGCCACCCAAGGGGGCCCTACCTTAGAGACCCAGTACTTC. Together with reference TRBV28 and TRBJ2-5, the CDR3 gives the full variable domain: DVKVTQSSRYLVKRTGEKVFLECVQDMDHENMFWYRQDPGLGLRLIYFSYDVKMKEKGDIPEGYSVSREKKERFSLILESASTNQTSMYLCATQGGPTLETQYFGPGTRLLVL.

This clonotype was seen ten or more times. The rearrangement joins TRBV11-2 to TRBJ2-1, with D perhaps matching TRBD2 (6 bases). The CDR3 contains 16 residues. Germline CDR1 is SGHAT and CDR2 is FQNNGV. V was shortened by 1 base and J by 2 bases, with 12 bases between the two germline ends. The CDR3 region has the DNA TGTGCCAGCAGCTTAGGTGCGGGAACCCCCTACAATGAGCAGTTCTTC. Translated: CASSLGAGTPYNEQFF.

This clonotype was detected many times. The rearrangement joins TRBV20-1 to TRBJ2-5, with D possibly being TRBD1 (5 bases). V lost 5 bases to trimming and J lost 5 bases, with 15 bases between them. Germline CDR1 and CDR2: DFQATT and SNEGSKA (reference sequence). This CDR3 has 13 amino acids. Written as DNA, the CDR3 is TGCAGTGCTGCCACCCAGGGATATGAGACCCAGTACTTC. Residues: CSAATQGYETQYF.

In its sample, this clonotype was seen many times. J is TRBJ1-1 and V is TRBV12-3 or TRBV12-4, with unresolved D. The CDR3 sequence is 12 residues long. Trimming stripped 2 bases from V and 4 bases from J, with 5 bases between. CDR3 bases: TGTGCCAGCAGTTTAATTCCCACTGAAGCTTTCTTT. The encoded protein is CASSLIPTEAFF.

The genes are TRBV20-1 and TRBJ1-2; 10 bases align to TRBD1. The germline CDR1 and CDR2 sequences are DFQATT and SNEGSKA (reference sequence). The CDR3 is 14 amino acids. V shed 5 bases, J shed 9 bases, and the junction held 12 bases outside the gene matches. CDR3 residues: CSAHFPGTGDSYTF. The CDR3 DNA is TGCAGTGCTCATTTTCCCGGGACAGGGGATAGCTACACCTTC.

This clonotype was counted a few times. The chain recombines TRBV5-1 with TRBJ1-2; no firm D call. CDR3 size: 14 residues. CDR1 and CDR2 from the germline V gene are SGHRS and YFSETQ. Between the trimmed V and J ends, which lost 4 bases and 3 bases, there was a span of 13 bases. The CDR3 loop is CASSPWTSDYGYTF. DNA for the CDR3: TGCGCCAGCAGCCCTTGGACGTCGGACTATGGCTACACCTTC.

The chain recombines TRBV27 with TRBJ1-2, with a tentative D call TRBD1 (5 bases). V gave up 4 bases and J gave up 3 bases, with 15 bases separating them. This CDR3 has 15 residues. Germline V gene sequence: CDR1 MNHEY, CDR2 SMNVEV (reference sequence). The CDR3 loop reads CASSSPRGGDYGYTF. Written as DNA, the CDR3 is TGTGCCAGCAGTTCCCCCCGGGGGGGGGACTATGGCTACACCTTC.

This clonotype has ten or more counts. This chain links TRBV18 with TRBJ2-3; D not resolved. The germline gives CDR1 KGHSH, CDR2 LQKENI. The CDR3 spans 13 residues. Trimming shortened V by 0 bases and J by 3 bases, and 4 bases separated the two germline ends. CDR3 sequence (DNA): TGTGCCAGCTCACCACCGATGACAGATACGCAGTATTTT. Translating gives CASSPPMTDTQYF. The full variable domain, completed using reference TRBV18 and TRBJ2-3, is NAGVMQNPRHLVRRRGQEARLRCSPMKGHSHVYWYRQLPEEGLKFMVYLQKENIIDESGMPKERFSAEFPKEGPSILRIQQVVRGDSAAYFCASSPPMTDTQYFGPGTRLTVL.

This clonotype was recorded a few times. The chain carries TRBV5-1 and TRBJ2-1; 9 nucleotides align to TRBD1. J lost 8 bases, V lost 4 bases, and 7 bases had no gene match. CDR3 length: 14 amino acids. Germline values: CDR1 SGHRS, CDR2 YFSETQ. CDR3 in DNA: TGCGCCAGCAGCGGGGCGGGACAGGGAGATGAGCAGTTCTTC. Amino acids: CASSGAGQGDEQFF.

The rearrangement joins TRBV30 to TRBJ1-1, with TRBD1 identical over 7 bases. V trimming: 2 bases; J trimming: 5 bases; junction bases outside the gene matches: 2. The CDR3 sequence is 12 residues long. CDR1 and CDR2 (germline): GTSNPN, SVGIG (reference sequence). CDR3 DNA sequence: TGTGCCTGGAGTCCACAGGGGACTGAAGCTTTCTTT. Protein product: CAWSPQGTEAFF.

This clonotype has at least ten counts. This chain connects TRBV7-9 to TRBJ2-5; the D gene is possibly TRBD2 (6 bases). From germline, CDR1 is SEHNR and CDR2 FQNEAQ (reference sequence). Trimming stripped 5 bases from V and 0 bases from J, with 10 bases between. The CDR3 is 14 amino acids. CDR3 bases: TGTGCCAGCAGCCTATGGGAGGACCAAGAGACCCAGTACTTC. Its translation is CASSLWEDQETQYF.

Details on this clonotype: A junction boundary mismatches the germline segment, possibly from a read error. V usage is TRBV10-3 and J usage is TRBJ2-1; the D is unclear. The CDR3 sequence is 13 residues long. Germline CDR1 reads ENHRY; CDR2 reads SYGVKD. The CDR3 region has the DNA TGTGCCATCAGTGAGTCTGTACAGAATGGGCAGTTCTTC. Protein product: CAISESVQNGQFF.

This clonotype has a count of ten or more. The chain recombines TRBV20-1 with TRBJ2-3; 10 positions agree with TRBD2. TRBJ2-7 explains the end of the DNA better; the J call may be wrong. The CDR3 contains 13 residues. Germline CDR1 is DFQATT and CDR2 is SNEGSKA (reference sequence). This CDR3 reads CSAQAGGVYEQYF. Written as DNA, the CDR3 is TGCAGTGCGCAAGCGGGAGGGGTCTACGAGCAGTACTTC.

This clonotype was found many times. The J gene is TRBJ2-1, the V gene TRBV2; 7 bases are shared with TRBD2. This CDR3 is 16 amino acids long. J was trimmed by 7 bases and V by 6 bases; bases with no gene match: 15. CDR1 SNHLY and CDR2 FYNNEI come from the germline V gene. CDR3 protein: CASRAEARLARNEQFF. The CDR3 DNA sequence: TGTGCCAGCAGGGCCGAAGCGCGACTAGCCAGGAATGAGCAGTTCTTC.

The CDR3 DNA is TGTGCCAGCAGTGAATCCGGACAGGGGATAAGTTCACCCCTCCACTTT. Protein: CASSESGQGISSPLHF. V gene TRBV25-1 combines with J gene TRBJ1-6; 9 bases are a match to TRBD1. CDR1 is MGHDK and CDR2 is SYGVNS in the germline V gene. This CDR3 is built from 16 residues. Trimming at V came to 1 base and at J to 9 bases, leaving 7 bases not matched to a gene. Full variable domain (missing parts from reference TRBV25-1 and TRBJ1-6): EADIYQTPRYLVIGTGKKITLECSQTMGHDKMYWYQQDPGMELHLIHYSYGVNSTEKGDLSSESTVSRIRTEHFPLTLESARPSHTSQYLCASSESGQGISSPLHFGNGTRLTVT.

The chain combines TRBV5-4 with TRBJ2-4; TRBD1 matches at 8 bases. V lost 4 bases and J lost 8; bases outside the gene matches: 5. Germline assignment: CDR1 SGHNT and CDR2 YYREEE (reference sequence). This CDR3 is built from 13 residues. CDR3 loop: CASSGTGSDIQYF. The CDR3, as DNA: TGTGCCAGCAGCGGGACAGGATCGGACATTCAGTACTTC.

This chain links TRBV29-1 with TRBJ2-2; no definite D call. The germline CDR1 and CDR2 sequences are SQVTM and ANQGSEA. This CDR3 is built from 12 residues. Trimming cost V 3 bases and J 5 bases, with 7 bases left between them. The CDR3 DNA reads TGCAGCGTTGACTGGGGTACCGGGGAGCTGTTTTTT. This translates into CSVDWGTGELFF.

Many counts were recorded for this clonotype. The chain uses TRBV7-9 and TRBJ1-1; possible D gene TRBD1, 6 bases. Germline values: CDR1 SEHNR, CDR2 FQNEAQ (reference sequence). The CDR3 consists of 16 residues. The ends were cut back, 5 bases at V and 2 bases at J, with 18 bases in the middle. The DNA for the CDR3 is TGTGCCAGCAGCCCGTCCCGGGACATCCTTAACACTGAAGCTTTCTTT. This gives the protein CASSPSRDILNTEAFF.

This clonotype was counted many times. The chain has TRBV28 and TRBJ2-1, with TRBD1 as a possible D gene (7 bases). The CDR3 has 17 residues. With 4 bases removed from V and 0 bases from J, the gap between germline ends came to 16 bases. Germline lookup yields CDR1 MDHEN and CDR2 SYDVKM. CDR3 residues: CASSSGQSGSSYNEQFF. CDR3 bases: TGTGCCAGCAGTTCGGGACAGTCCGGGAGCTCCTACAATGAGCAGTTCTTC.

This clonotype occurred many times. CDR3 in DNA: TGTGCCAGCATCAGACTAGCGGGTCGCACCGGGGAGCTGTTTTTT. Translation gives CASIRLAGRTGELFF. The chain employs TRBV27 and TRBJ2-2; 10 bases are a match to TRBD2. In germline, CDR1 is MNHEY, CDR2 SMNVEV (reference sequence). The V gene end was trimmed by 7 bases and the J gene end by 4 bases; junction bases not matched to a gene: 6. The CDR3 extends over 15 amino acids.

This clonotype was seen at least ten times. The chain couples TRBV2 to TRBJ2-5; D is uncertain. Trimming shortened V by 7 bases and J by 2 bases, and 11 bases separated the two germline ends. The CDR3 spans 13 residues. The germline V gene encodes CDR1 SNHLY and CDR2 FYNNEI. Here the CDR3 reads CASTPDGQETQYF. In nucleotides, the CDR3 is TGTGCCAGCACTCCGGACGGGCAAGAGACCCAGTACTTC. Based on the CDR3 plus reference TRBV2 and TRBJ2-5, the full variable domain is EPEVTQTPSHQVTQMGQEVILRCVPISNHLYFYWYRQILGQKVEFLVSFYNNEISEKSEIFDDQFSVERPDGSNFTLKIRSTKLEDSAMYFCASTPDGQETQYFGPGTRLLVL.

This clonotype has a count of ten or more. The chain is built from TRBV30 and TRBJ2-7, with 9 bases aligning to TRBD2. J lost 3 bases, V lost 0 bases, and 3 bases had no gene match. The CDR3 extends over 14 amino acids. CDR1 is GTSNPN, CDR2 SVGIG, per germline (reference sequence). In nucleotides, the CDR3 is TGTGCCTGGAGTGTAATTAGCGGGAGCTACGAGCAGTACTTC. This sequence encodes CAWSVISGSYEQYF.

This clonotype was seen a few times. The rearrangement uses TRBV7-2 and TRBJ1-2, with D possibly being TRBD1 (6 bases). V lost 5 bases and J lost 7, with 17 bases in between. Germline assignment: CDR1 SGHTA and CDR2 FQGNSA. This CDR3 is built from 14 residues. The CDR3 reads CASSQGTAGGGYTF. In DNA, the CDR3 is TGTGCCAGCAGCCAGGGGACCGCAGGAGGTGGCTACACCTTC. Full variable domain (missing parts from reference TRBV7-2 and TRBJ1-2): GAGVSQSPSNKVTEKGKDVELRCDPISGHTALYWYRQSLGQGLEFLIYFQGNSAPDKSGLPSDRFSAERTGGSVSTLTIQRTQQEDSAVYLCASSQGTAGGGYTFGSGTRLTVV.

This clonotype was counted many times. The gene calls are TRBV11-2 and TRBJ2-1, with D uncertain. The V gene lost 1 base and the J gene lost 7 bases, with 17 bases spanning the gap. The germline V gene has CDR1 SGHAT and CDR2 FQNNGV. CDR3 length equals 16 residues. CDR3 bases: TGTGCCAGCAGCTTAGTAACGACAACGGCCGGGAATGAGCAGTTCTTC. It yields the protein CASSLVTTTAGNEQFF.

This clonotype was seen only once. Being one base from a much bigger clone, this may be a read error. V and J are TRBV7-9 and TRBJ2-7, with 10 nucleotides matching TRBD1. J lost 4 bases, V lost 4 bases, and 16 bases had no gene match. Germline values: CDR1 SEHNR, CDR2 FQNEAQ (reference sequence). The CDR3 consists of 18 residues. CDR3 coding DNA: TGTGCCAGCAGCTCCAGGGGCACCGTGGGACAGGGGAGGTACGAGCAGTACTTC. Residues: CASSSRGTVGQGRYEQYF.

This clonotype was seen repeatedly, ten times or more. The rearrangement uses TRBV27 and TRBJ2-7; TRBD2 matches 9 bases. CDR3 length: 17 residues. Trimming took 5 bases from V and 5 from J; bases not matched to a gene: 16. Germline V lookup: CDR1 MNHEY, CDR2 SMNVEV (reference sequence). The CDR3 sequence is CASSPLRVSGSIDEQYF. In DNA form, the CDR3 reads TGTGCCAGCAGTCCTCTGCGGGTTAGCGGGAGTATTGACGAGCAGTACTTC.